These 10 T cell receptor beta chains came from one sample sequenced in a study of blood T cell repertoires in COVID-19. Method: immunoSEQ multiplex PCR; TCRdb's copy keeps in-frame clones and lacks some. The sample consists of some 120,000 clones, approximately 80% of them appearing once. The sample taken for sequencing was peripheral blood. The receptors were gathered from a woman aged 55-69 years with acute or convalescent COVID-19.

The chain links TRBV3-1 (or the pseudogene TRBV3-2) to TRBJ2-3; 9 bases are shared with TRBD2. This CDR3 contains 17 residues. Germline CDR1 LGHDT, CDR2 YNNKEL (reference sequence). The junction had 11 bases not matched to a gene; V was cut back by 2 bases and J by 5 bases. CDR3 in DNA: TGTGCCAGCAGCCAACCCCATGGAGCGGGGGGCATAGATACGCAGTATTTT. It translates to CASSQPHGAGGIDTQYF.

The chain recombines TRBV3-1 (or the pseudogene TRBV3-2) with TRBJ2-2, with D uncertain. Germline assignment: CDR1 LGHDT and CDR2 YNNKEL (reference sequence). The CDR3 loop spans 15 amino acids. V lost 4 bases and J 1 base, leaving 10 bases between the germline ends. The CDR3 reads CASSRGSGNTGELFF. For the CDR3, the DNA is TGTGCCAGCAGCCGTGGGTCAGGGAACACCGGGGAGCTGTTTTTT.

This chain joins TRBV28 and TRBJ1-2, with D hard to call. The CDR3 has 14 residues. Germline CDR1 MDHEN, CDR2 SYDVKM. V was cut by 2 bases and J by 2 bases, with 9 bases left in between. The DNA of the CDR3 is TGTGCCAGCAGTTTAACCCGACAAAACTATGGCTACACCTTC. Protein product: CASSLTRQNYGYTF.

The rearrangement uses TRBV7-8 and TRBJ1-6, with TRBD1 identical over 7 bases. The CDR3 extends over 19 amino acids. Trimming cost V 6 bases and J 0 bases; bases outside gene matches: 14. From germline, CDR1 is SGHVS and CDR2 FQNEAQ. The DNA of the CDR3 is TGTGCCAGCAGAAGCCGGGACAGAGAAGCCAACTCCTATAATTCACCCCTCCACTTT. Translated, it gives CASRSRDREANSYNSPLHF.

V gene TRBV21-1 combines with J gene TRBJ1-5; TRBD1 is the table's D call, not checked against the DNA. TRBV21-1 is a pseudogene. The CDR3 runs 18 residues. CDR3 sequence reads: CASSNPGQGKKSNQPQHF. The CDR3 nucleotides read TGTGCCAGCAGCAACCCGGGACAGGGGAAGAAAAGCAATCAGCCCCAGCATTTT.

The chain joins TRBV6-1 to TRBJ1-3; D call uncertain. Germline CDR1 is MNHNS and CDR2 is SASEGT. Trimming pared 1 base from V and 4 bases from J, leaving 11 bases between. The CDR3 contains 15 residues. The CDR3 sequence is CASSEGRGYGNTIYF. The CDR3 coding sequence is TGTGCCAGCAGTGAAGGGAGAGGGTACGGAAACACCATATATTTT.

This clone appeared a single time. The DNA for the CDR3 is TGTGCCACCGCCGCCAGGGGAGCCAAAAACATTCAGTACTTC. Protein: CATAARGAKNIQYF. The V and J genes are TRBV24-1 and TRBJ2-4; weak D call: TRBD1 (6 bases). The V end was cut by 9 bases, the J end by 0 bases, with 11 bases between. The V gene's germline CDR1 is KGHDR and CDR2 SFDVKD. The CDR3 has 14 residues.

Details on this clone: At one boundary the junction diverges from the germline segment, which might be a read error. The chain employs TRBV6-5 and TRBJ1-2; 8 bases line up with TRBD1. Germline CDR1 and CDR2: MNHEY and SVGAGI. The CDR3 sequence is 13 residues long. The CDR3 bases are TGTGCCAGCAGTCCGACCCTAAACAGGGGGTGGCGCTTC. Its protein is CASSPTLNRGWRF.

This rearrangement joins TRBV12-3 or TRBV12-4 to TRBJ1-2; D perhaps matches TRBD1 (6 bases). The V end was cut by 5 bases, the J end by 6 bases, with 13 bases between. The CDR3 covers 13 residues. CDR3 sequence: CASSTNHRDGYTF. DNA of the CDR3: TGTGCCAGCAGTACGAACCACAGGGATGGCTACACCTTC.

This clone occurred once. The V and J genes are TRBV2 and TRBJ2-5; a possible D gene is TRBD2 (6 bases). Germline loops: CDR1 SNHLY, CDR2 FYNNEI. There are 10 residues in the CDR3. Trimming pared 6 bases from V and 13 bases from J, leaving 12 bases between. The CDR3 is CASSRERLYF. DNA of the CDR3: TGTGCCAGCAGCCGGGAGCGGCTGTACTTC.